Reported below is one T cell receptor (beta chain). Its target is not known. These data belong to a study of graft-versus-host responses after intestinal transplantation. Study summary: Recipients underwent multivisceral, liver-intestinal, or isolated intestinal transplants.

Clones were sequenced by immunoSEQ multiplex PCR, and TCRdb holds only the in-frame ones, with some missing. The sample has nearly 90,000 clones, around four fifths seen once; the top ten hold 17%. The CDR3 is made up of 16 amino acids. Germline CDR1 and CDR2: MNHEY and SMNVEV (reference sequence). V gave up 6 bases and J gave up 3 bases, with 21 bases separating them. Notes on the study in general: Detected in recipient marrow were GvH clones, some of which were first observed in ileum or blood.

The rearrangement uses TRBV27 and TRBJ2-7; no firm D call. The source material was unstimulated CD8+ T cells sorted from spleen or lymph node cells, sampled before intestinal transplant. This clonotype originated in a human donor who received an intestinal transplant. CDR3 in amino acids: CASSRTVGIRSYEQYF. DNA of the CDR3: TGTGCCAGCAGCCGCACGGTGGGGATCCGGAGCTACGAGCAGTACTTC.